Shown below are 15 T cell receptor beta chains from a single sample sequenced in a study of blood T cell repertoires in COVID-19 (dated by TCRdb to 2020 to 2022). Library method: the immunoSEQ multiplex PCR assay. The source is immuneACCESS, and TCRdb retained only in-frame sequences with V and J called. Part of the clones is not carried over; for the studies checked, unresolved V genes explain less than half of this, and the remainder is unexplained. The sample yields under 200,000 clones; 79% were counted once. Over 15% of the sample is held by the ten biggest clonotypes. The sample taken for sequencing was PBMCs or T cells enriched from blood (not recorded which). These receptors were collected from a woman aged 65 to 85 in a cohort exposed to, infected with or recovered from COVID-19 (not recorded which).

This chain uses TRBV5-1 with TRBJ2-2; unclear D gene. Germline values: CDR1 SGHRS, CDR2 YFSETQ. The CDR3 has 14 amino acids. V lost 1 base and J 8 bases, leaving 12 bases between the germline ends. As DNA, the CDR3 is TGCGCCAGCAGCTTGTCATCCCCCCGGGGGGAGCTGTTTTTT. Protein: CASSLSSPRGELFF.

This clone has only a few counts. The rearrangement uses TRBV7-8 and TRBJ1-2; D not certain. V gave up 2 bases and J gave up 4 bases, with 8 bases separating them. The CDR3 covers 13 residues. Germline V gene sequence: CDR1 SGHVS, CDR2 FQNEAQ. For the CDR3, the DNA is TGTGCCAGCAGCTTAAAGGCGGTCTATGGCTACACCTTC. It translates to CASSLKAVYGYTF.

This clone was recorded only once. The rearrangement uses TRBV18 and TRBJ2-7; unclear D gene. V lost 3 bases and J 4 bases, leaving 16 bases between the germline ends. The CDR3 runs to 15 residues. Germline-derived CDR1 and CDR2 are KGHSH and LQKENI. CDR3 nucleotide sequence: TGTGCCAGCTCACCGGCCCCAGGTCCATTATACGAGCAGTACTTC. Amino acids: CASSPAPGPLYEQYF. The whole variable domain, remainder taken from reference TRBV18 and TRBJ2-7, is NAGVMQNPRHLVRRRGQEARLRCSPMKGHSHVYWYRQLPEEGLKFMVYLQKENIIDESGMPKERFSAEFPKEGPSILRIQQVVRGDSAAYFCASSPAPGPLYEQYFGPGTRLTVT.

The chain links TRBV7-8 to TRBJ1-6, with TRBD1 matching over 7 bases. The CDR3 contains 16 residues. J gave up 5 bases and V 2 bases, and 6 bases lay outside the gene matches. Germline lookup yields CDR1 SGHVS and CDR2 FQNEAQ. The CDR3 loop reads CASSLFSGTDNSPLHF. The CDR3 bases are TGTGCCAGCAGCTTATTTAGTGGGACAGATAATTCACCCCTCCACTTT.

The chain recombines TRBV4-3 with TRBJ2-6; D is uncertain. V lost 4 bases, J lost 4 bases, and 8 bases lay in between. Germline CDR1 is LGHNA and CDR2 is YSLEER. The CDR3 sequence is 14 residues long. CDR3 DNA sequence: TGCGCCAGCAGCCCCCAGGCGGGGGCCAACGTCCTGACTTTC. Its protein product is CASSPQAGANVLTF.

V usage is TRBV5-1 and J usage is TRBJ1-4, with 8 bases matching TRBD1. The CDR3 length is 15 residues. Germline V CDR1 and CDR2: SGHRS, YFSETQ. J gave up 8 bases and V 4 bases, and 10 bases lay outside the gene matches. In DNA form, the CDR3 reads TGCGCCAGCAGCCCCACCGGGACAGGAGGGGAAAAACTGTTTTTT. This encodes CASSPTGTGGEKLFF.

J is TRBJ2-1 and V is TRBV28; no reliable D call. V was trimmed by 6 bases and J by 8 bases, leaving 20 bases between them. The CDR3 loop spans 15 amino acids. Germline V gene data show CDR1 as MDHEN and CDR2 as SYDVKM. CDR3 sequence: CASSPGRLWAHEQFF. The CDR3 coding sequence is TGTGCCAGCAGCCCTGGTAGGTTATGGGCTCATGAGCAGTTCTTC.

This clone turned up a few times. The rearrangement uses TRBV5-4 and TRBJ2-7; 9 positions match TRBD2. There are 17 residues in the CDR3. Trimming took 1 base from V and 0 from J; bases not matched to a gene: 8. In germline, CDR1 is SGHNT, CDR2 YYREEE (reference sequence). In nucleotides, the CDR3 is TGTGCCAGCAGCTTGCTGCTAGCGGGAATGAGCTCCTACGAGCAGTACTTC. Amino acids: CASSLLLAGMSSYEQYF.

The chain joins TRBV13 to TRBJ2-1; no clear D. The CDR3 spans 14 residues. Trimming left V 1 base short and J 7 bases short, with 11 bases between. In germline, CDR1 is PRHDT, CDR2 FYEKMQ (reference sequence). The CDR3 loop reads CASSLVGWRNEQFF. The CDR3 nucleotides are TGTGCCAGCAGCTTAGTTGGATGGCGGAATGAGCAGTTCTTC.

V usage is TRBV7-9 and J usage is TRBJ2-3; D is perhaps TRBD2 (5 bases). Deletions cut 1 base from V and 6 bases from J, with 17 bases between. The CDR3 sequence is 16 residues long. CDR1 and CDR2 (germline): SEHNR, FQNEAQ (reference sequence). The CDR3 sequence is CASSLEGSGSLDTQYF. DNA of the CDR3: TGTGCCAGCAGCTTAGAGGGCTCGGGGTCATTGGATACGCAGTATTTT.

This clone has only a few counts. The chain carries TRBV6-5 and TRBJ1-3; D possibly corresponds to TRBD1 (6 bases). Germline assignment: CDR1 MNHEY and CDR2 SVGAGI. Trimming left V 3 bases short and J 1 base short, with 10 bases between. CDR3 length: 15 residues. CDR3 region: CASSYQGPSGNTIYF. The CDR3 DNA is TGTGCCAGCAGTTATCAGGGGCCATCTGGAAACACCATATATTTT.

The chain uses TRBV19 and TRBJ1-5; no definite D call. This CDR3 comprises 14 residues. Germline-derived CDR1 and CDR2 are LNHDA and SQIVND (reference sequence). V was trimmed by 2 bases and J by 6 bases, leaving 11 bases between them. The CDR3 protein is CASSILLEGQPQHF. CDR3 DNA sequence: TGTGCCAGTAGTATACTCCTCGAGGGTCAGCCCCAGCATTTT.

J is TRBJ1-1 and V is TRBV9; 7 positions agree with TRBD1. The germline V gene encodes CDR1 SGDLS and CDR2 YYNGEE. V shed 0 bases, J shed 1 base, and the junction held 3 bases outside the gene matches. This CDR3 is built from 15 residues. As DNA, the CDR3 is TGTGCCAGCAGCGTAGCATGGACAGGGAACACTGAAGCTTTCTTT. Translated: CASSVAWTGNTEAFF.

The chain employs TRBV7-9 and TRBJ1-3; D is uncertain. The ends were cut back, 3 bases at V and 0 bases at J, with 21 bases in the middle. This CDR3 has 19 amino acids. CDR1 and CDR2 (germline): SEHNR, FQNEAQ (reference sequence). CDR3 sequence (DNA): TGTGCCAGCAGCTTTTCCCTGTCCCGCGGCACCCGCTCTGGAAACACCATATATTTT. As protein: CASSFSLSRGTRSGNTIYF. The full variable domain, rest sourced from reference TRBV7-9 and TRBJ1-3, is DTGVSQNPRHKITKRGQNVTFRCDPISEHNRLYWYRQTLGQGPEFLTYFQNEAQLEKSRLLSDRFSAERPKGSFSTLEIQRTEQGDSAMYLCASSFSLSRGTRSGNTIYFGEGSWLTVV.

CDR3 in DNA: TGTGCCAGTAGTAGTTCGCCCGGGGACAGCAACGTCCTGACTTTC. Its protein product is CASSSSPGDSNVLTF. J is TRBJ2-6 and V is TRBV19; 7 bases match TRBD1. The germline CDR1 and CDR2 sequences are LNHDA and SQIVND (reference sequence). The CDR3 runs 15 residues. V lost 4 bases to trimming and J lost 9 bases; unmatched junction nucleotides: 9.